The next 14 T cell receptor beta chains were all read from a single sample in a study of blood T cell repertoires in COVID-19. Data came from immunoSEQ multiplex PCR; TCRdb stores just in-frame clones and leaves some out. The sample carries approximately 180,000 clones, roughly 79% recorded once. The sample was peripheral blood. These TCRs come from a woman aged 70-85 years with acute or convalescent COVID-19.

The rearrangement links TRBV11-1 to TRBJ2-1; a possible D gene is TRBD2 (6 bases). Deletions cut 1 base from V and 6 bases from J, with 16 bases between. The CDR3 has 16 amino acids. From germline, CDR1 is SGHAT and CDR2 FQDESV (reference sequence). The CDR3: CASSLDGGGLSNEQFF. As DNA, the CDR3 is TGTGCCAGCAGCTTAGACGGGGGAGGCCTTTCCAATGAGCAGTTCTTC.

This clone showed up just a few times. The chain recombines TRBV3-1 (or the pseudogene TRBV3-2) with TRBJ2-3; D is uncertain. In germline, CDR1 is LGHDT, CDR2 YNNKEL (reference sequence). Trimming took off 10 bases at V and 1 base at J, with 6 bases between the two ends. This CDR3 region has 11 residues. The CDR3 reads CATRGTDTQYF. As DNA, the CDR3 is TGTGCCACCCGGGGCACAGATACGCAGTATTTT.

This sequence joins TRBV18 and TRBJ2-6, with D possibly matching TRBD2 (5 bases). The germline V gene encodes CDR1 KGHSH and CDR2 LQKENI. The CDR3 runs to 16 residues. V shed 3 bases and J shed 0 bases, with 9 bases lying between them. The CDR3 is CASSPYGDSGANVLTF. CDR3 DNA: TGTGCCAGCTCACCCTACGGGGACTCTGGGGCCAACGTCCTGACTTTC.

This clone occurred a few times. The chain combines TRBV21-1 with TRBJ2-1; the D call of TRBD2 is as the table states it, not checked on the DNA. TRBV21-1 is shown as a pseudogene. This CDR3 comprises 15 residues. The CDR3 region is CASSKCEGLGNEQFF. CDR3 DNA sequence: TGTGCCAGCAGCAAGTGTGAGGGACTTGGGAATGAGCAGTTCTTC.

The V and J genes are TRBV21-1 and TRBJ1-3; the table's D gene call, TRBD1, was not cross checked with the DNA. TRBV21-1 is noted as a pseudogene. CDR3 length: 24 amino acids. In DNA form, the CDR3 reads TGTGCCAGCAGCAAAGCTGAGCGGGACAGGACTCAGAACCAAACACAAAACTCTGGAAACACCATATATTTT. Residues: CASSKAERDRTQNQTQNSGNTIYF.

This rearrangement joins TRBV7-2 to TRBJ2-1; the match to TRBD2 covers 14 bases. The V gene end was trimmed by 5 bases and the J gene end by 10 bases; junction bases not matched to a gene: 10. Germline V lookup: CDR1 SGHTA, CDR2 FQGNSA. The CDR3 is 16 residues long. This CDR3 reads CASSPGTSGRGREQFF. The CDR3 coding sequence is TGTGCCAGCAGCCCCGGGACTAGCGGGAGAGGAAGGGAGCAGTTCTTC.

This chain connects TRBV10-3 to TRBJ2-6, with 7 bases fitting TRBD2. This CDR3 contains 14 residues. The germline CDR1 and CDR2 sequences are ENHRY and SYGVKD. V lost 6 bases to trimming and J lost 4 bases; unmatched junction nucleotides: 3. The CDR3 is CAIRGGRGANVLTF. The CDR3 region has the DNA TGTGCCATCAGGGGGGGGAGAGGGGCCAACGTCCTGACTTTC.

This clone was seen a few times. The chain carries TRBV2 and TRBJ1-5; no clear D. CDR1 and CDR2 (germline): SNHLY, FYNNEI. Trimming left V 5 bases short and J 12 bases short, with 11 bases between. The CDR3 contains 11 residues. The CDR3 sequence is CASSREQDQHF. Written as DNA, the CDR3 is TGTGCCAGCAGTCGCGAGCAGGACCAGCATTTT.

This clone was counted once. The chain employs TRBV4-1 and TRBJ2-7; TRBD1 matches at 8 bases. Looked up from germline, CDR1 is MGHRA and CDR2 is YSYEKL. J lost 0 bases, V lost 1 base, and 5 bases had no gene match. The CDR3 contains 16 residues. This chain's CDR3 is CASSQGGQASSYEQYF. The CDR3 coding sequence is TGCGCCAGCAGCCAAGGGGGACAGGCTAGCTCCTACGAGCAGTACTTC.

Turning to this clone: One end of the junction varies from germline; a read error may be responsible. The chain recombines TRBV27 with TRBJ1-1; possible D gene TRBD1, 5 bases. Germline lookup yields CDR1 MNHEY and CDR2 SMNVEV (reference sequence). CDR3 length: 15 residues. This CDR3 reads CASSISTAMNTEAFF. CDR3 DNA sequence: TGTGCCAGCAGTATATCGACAGCTATGAACACTGAAGCTTTCTTT.

This clone came up a few times. The V call is TRBV7-9, the J call TRBJ2-7; 9 bases map to TRBD2. The CDR3 sequence is 17 residues long. V was pared by 0 bases and J by 0 bases, with 6 bases of the junction left unmatched. CDR1 and CDR2 (germline): SEHNR, FQNEAQ (reference sequence). The CDR3 loop is CASSLAPGLAFSYEQYF. The DNA of the CDR3 is TGTGCCAGCAGCTTAGCGCCCGGACTAGCGTTCTCCTACGAGCAGTACTTC. Complete variable domain (other parts from reference TRBV7-9 and TRBJ2-7): DTGVSQNPRHKITKRGQNVTFRCDPISEHNRLYWYRQTLGQGPEFLTYFQNEAQLEKSRLLSDRFSAERPKGSFSTLEIQRTEQGDSAMYLCASSLAPGLAFSYEQYFGPGTRLTVT.

The chain links TRBV5-1 to TRBJ2-7, with a possible D match to TRBD1 (5 bases). Trimming removed 5 bases at V and 1 base at J, with 10 bases between. Germline V gene data show CDR1 as SGHRS and CDR2 as YFSETQ. The CDR3 sequence is 13 residues long. CDR3 residues: CASRTVGSYEQYF. The CDR3 DNA is TGCGCCAGCAGGACAGTCGGGTCCTACGAGCAGTACTTC.

The chain couples TRBV5-1 to TRBJ2-5, with D possibly TRBD1 on 5 matching bases. Trimming removed 4 bases at V and 0 bases at J, with 10 bases between. This CDR3 spans 14 amino acids. Germline V gene data show CDR1 as SGHRS and CDR2 as YFSETQ. The CDR3 DNA is TGCGCCAGCAGCCCACGACAGCACCAAGAGACCCAGTACTTC. Its translation is CASSPRQHQETQYF.

In DNA form, the CDR3 reads TGCAGCACGTGCCCTAGTCCTCTATGGAATGAGCAGTTCTTC. Its protein is CSTCPSPLWNEQFF. The chain has TRBV29-1 and TRBJ2-1; unclear D gene. The CDR3 runs to 14 residues. Germline assignment: CDR1 SQVTM and CDR2 ANQGSEA. V was trimmed by 8 bases and J by 7 bases, leaving 21 bases between them.